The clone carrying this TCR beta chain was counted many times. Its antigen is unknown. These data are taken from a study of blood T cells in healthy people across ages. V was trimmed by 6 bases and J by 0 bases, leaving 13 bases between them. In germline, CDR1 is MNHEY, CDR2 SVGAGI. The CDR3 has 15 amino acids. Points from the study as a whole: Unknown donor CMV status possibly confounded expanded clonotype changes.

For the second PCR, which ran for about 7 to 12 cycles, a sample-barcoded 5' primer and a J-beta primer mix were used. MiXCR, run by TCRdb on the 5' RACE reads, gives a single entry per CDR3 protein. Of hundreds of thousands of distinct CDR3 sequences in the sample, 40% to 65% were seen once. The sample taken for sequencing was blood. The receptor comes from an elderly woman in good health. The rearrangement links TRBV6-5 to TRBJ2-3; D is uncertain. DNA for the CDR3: TGTGCCAGCAGCCGCGACACGGCTAGCACAGATACGCAGTATTTT. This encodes CASSRDTASTDTQYF.